The next 30 T cell receptor beta chains were all read from a single sample in a study of blood T cells in healthy people across ages (dated by TCRdb to 2014 to 2015). Libraries were made using 5' RACE. The sequencing machine was an Illumina HiSeq 2500. A second PCR of about 6 to 12 cycles was run with a J-beta primer mix and a sample-barcoded 5' primer. The public reads were run again by TCRdb, first through fastp at Q25 and then through MiXCR, and only productive beta chains were kept. Every distinct CDR3 protein forms one entry, paired with its most common genes and DNA. The sample data list about 970,000 distinct CDR3 sequences, and roughly half of these were observed just once. Of the sample, around 21% falls within the top ten clones. The sequencing sample was made of blood. The receptors originated from a woman aged 55 to 70 in good health.

In this sample, this clonotype turned up a few times. This chain uses TRBV20-1 with TRBJ2-4; no reliable D call. The CDR3 totals 12 residues. The germline V and J ends were trimmed by 2 bases and 5 bases, with 7 bases remaining between them. Per the germline V gene, CDR1 is DFQATT and CDR2 is SNEGSKA (reference sequence). In DNA form, the CDR3 reads TGCAGTGCTAGACGTTCTGAAAACATTCAGTACTTC. Translation gives CSARRSENIQYF.

This chain connects TRBV15 to TRBJ2-5; D possibly corresponds to TRBD1 (5 bases). CDR3 length equals 15 residues. The germline V gene encodes CDR1 LNHNV and CDR2 YYDKDF (reference sequence). V was clipped by 1 base and J by 1 base, with 10 bases between them. CDR3 sequence: CATSRATRGQETQYF. The CDR3 coding sequence is TGTGCCACCAGCAGAGCCACAAGGGGCCAAGAGACCCAGTACTTC.

The gene calls are TRBV10-3 and TRBJ1-2; D is undetermined. Trimming pared 2 bases from V and 9 bases from J, leaving 10 bases between. The CDR3 has 12 residues. Germline V gene lookup returns CDR1 ENHRY and CDR2 SYGVKD. DNA for the CDR3: TGTGCCATCAGTGAGCGGCAGGCAAGCTACACCTTC. It yields the protein CAISERQASYTF.

This chain uses TRBV5-1 with TRBJ1-5, with D maybe TRBD1 (6 bases). Trimming removed 1 base from V and 6 bases from J, with 14 bases in between. The CDR3 extends over 15 amino acids. Germline lookup yields CDR1 SGHRS and CDR2 YFSETQ. Here the CDR3 reads CASSLRGGGSQPQHF. The CDR3 bases are TGCGCCAGCAGCTTGAGGGGCGGGGGCAGTCAGCCCCAGCATTTT.

DNA of the CDR3: TGTGCCAGCAGTGACGGGACCCTACATAACTATGGCTACACCTTC. It encodes CASSDGTLHNYGYTF. V usage is TRBV6-1 and J usage is TRBJ1-2; tentatively, D is TRBD1 (5 bases). Trimming left V 3 bases short and J 1 base short, with 12 bases between. This CDR3 spans 15 amino acids. Per germline, CDR1 MNHNS and CDR2 SASEGT.

CDR3 region: CASSLSALAGTYEQYF. Here the CDR3 DNA reads TGTGCCAGCAGTTTATCGGCGCTAGCGGGCACCTACGAGCAGTACTTC. This chain joins TRBV27 and TRBJ2-7; 8 positions match TRBD2. V was clipped by 0 bases and J by 2 bases; unmatched bases: 6. The CDR3 loop spans 16 amino acids. Germline V CDR1 and CDR2: MNHEY, SMNVEV (reference sequence).

CDR3 nucleotide sequence: TGTGCCAGCAGCCAACACGTTTACCAGTTCTTC. It yields the protein CASSQHVYQFF. The genes are TRBV4-2 and TRBJ2-1; D remains unclear. V was trimmed by 2 bases and J by 13 bases, leaving 9 bases between them. Looked up from germline, CDR1 is LGHNA and CDR2 is YNFKEQ. The length of the CDR3 is 11 residues.

The chain combines TRBV5-6 with TRBJ2-5; 7 bases align to TRBD1. With V trimmed by 4 bases and J by 5 bases, 5 bases remained unmatched. From germline, CDR1 is SGHDT and CDR2 YYEEEE. This CDR3 spans 13 amino acids. This CDR3 is CASSNTGAETQYF. The CDR3 DNA is TGTGCCAGCAGCAACACAGGGGCCGAGACCCAGTACTTC.

This chain links TRBV20-1 with TRBJ2-1, with a weak D call TRBD1 (6 bases). V lost 0 bases to trimming and J lost 6 bases, with 18 bases between them. The germline V gene encodes CDR1 DFQATT and CDR2 SNEGSKA (reference sequence). CDR3 size: 16 residues. The CDR3 bases are TGCAGTGCTAGAGATCCACAACAGGGTCAGGCCAATGAGCAGTTCTTC. This gives the protein CSARDPQQGQANEQFF.

This chain connects TRBV5-6 to TRBJ1-2; D is unclear. The CDR3 consists of 14 residues. Trimming took off 0 bases at V and 6 bases at J, with 12 bases between the two ends. Germline CDR1 and CDR2: SGHDT and YYEEEE. This CDR3 is CASSLVIKDHGYTF. CDR3 DNA sequence: TGTGCCAGCAGCTTGGTAATAAAGGATCATGGCTACACCTTC. Supplemented by reference TRBV5-6 and TRBJ1-2, the full variable domain reads DAGVTQSPTHLIKTRGQQVTLRCSPKSGHDTVSWYQQALGQGPQFIFQYYEEEERQRGNFPDRFSGHQFPNYSSELNVNALLLGDSALYLCASSLVIKDHGYTFGSGTRLTVV.

This chain links TRBV28 with TRBJ2-5; TRBD2 aligns across 7 bases. The germline CDR1 and CDR2 sequences are MDHEN and SYDVKM. V shed 8 bases and J 11 bases; nucleotides not matched to a gene: 11. The CDR3 length is 12 residues. The CDR3 DNA reads as TGTGCCAGCGCCGGGACGGGAGGTTGGCAGTACTTC. This codes for CASAGTGGWQYF.

This clonotype was found a few times. The CDR3 DNA reads as TGCGCCAGCAGCACTCTAGCGGGAGAGGAGCGGACCCAGTACTTC. Its protein is CASSTLAGEERTQYF. The chain links TRBV4-1 to TRBJ2-5; TRBD2 agrees at 10 bases. The CDR3 loop spans 15 amino acids. Trimming at V came to 5 bases and at J to 7 bases, leaving 10 bases not matched to a gene. The germline V gene encodes CDR1 MGHRA and CDR2 YSYEKL.

This clonotype came up a few times. J is TRBJ2-7 and V is TRBV7-2; D not resolved. The CDR3 extends over 14 amino acids. CDR1 SGHTA and CDR2 FQGNSA come from the germline V gene. Trimming pared 1 base from V and 7 bases from J, leaving 14 bases between. As DNA, the CDR3 is TGTGCCAGCAGCTTAGGGCCAGCGCCGTCGGAGCAGTACTTC. Translated, it gives CASSLGPAPSEQYF.

In its sample, this clonotype was seen many times. The chain couples TRBV13 to TRBJ2-5, with a possible D match to TRBD2 (5 bases). V was clipped by 6 bases and J by 2 bases, with 10 bases between them. The CDR3 is made up of 13 amino acids. Looked up from germline, CDR1 is PRHDT and CDR2 is FYEKMQ (reference sequence). CDR3 sequence reads: CASSRRRQETQYF. The CDR3 coding sequence is TGTGCCAGCAGTCGCCGGAGGCAAGAGACCCAGTACTTC.

The J gene is TRBJ2-1, the V gene TRBV6-1; D gene unclear. The germline CDR1 and CDR2 sequences are MNHNS and SASEGT. With 5 bases removed from V and 1 base from J, the gap between germline ends came to 6 bases. The CDR3 totals 13 residues. The DNA for the CDR3 is TGTGCCAGCAGTATCCTGTCCTACAATGAGCAGTTCTTC. Translation: CASSILSYNEQFF.

The rearrangement uses TRBV20-1 and TRBJ2-7, with 16 bases identical to TRBD2. TRBJ2-5 explains the end of the DNA better; the J call may be wrong. This CDR3 region has 14 residues. Germline CDR1 and CDR2: DFQATT and SNEGSKA (reference sequence). As DNA, the CDR3 is TGCAGTGCTCCGGGACTAGCGGGGGGGGAGACCCAGTACTTC. This codes for CSAPGLAGGETQYF.

V and J are TRBV6-5 and TRBJ2-4; TRBD1 matches 7 bases. The J call is in doubt because the DNA end fits TRBJ2-7 better. The CDR3 is made up of 15 amino acids. CDR1 MNHEY and CDR2 SVGAGI come from the germline V gene. The CDR3 coding sequence is TGTGCCAGCAGTTACGCCGCGACAGGGACCTACGAGCAGTACTTC. As protein: CASSYAATGTYEQYF.

In this sample, this clonotype turned up many times. The chain is built from TRBV25-1 and TRBJ1-2, with D possibly matching TRBD1 (5 bases). Trimming left V 5 bases short and J 4 bases short, with 5 bases between. Germline V gives CDR1 MGHDK, CDR2 SYGVNS. This CDR3 has 11 amino acids. The CDR3 DNA is TGTGCCAGCAGTAGGGGCTATGGCTACACCTTC. This encodes CASSRGYGYTF.

A few counts support this clonotype. The chain has TRBV2 and TRBJ2-7; 9 nucleotides match TRBD1. Germline trimming cut 4 bases from V and 3 bases from J; bases unmatched to any gene: 4. Germline V gene sequence: CDR1 SNHLY, CDR2 FYNNEI. The CDR3 loop spans 14 amino acids. CDR3 nucleotide sequence: TGTGCCAGCAGTGCGGCGGGACAGGGCTACGAGCAGTACTTC. As protein: CASSAAGQGYEQYF.

This clonotype was counted only a few times. This chain connects TRBV11-2 to TRBJ2-7, with D hard to call. V lost 6 bases, J lost 5 bases, and 14 bases lay in between. This CDR3 spans 13 amino acids. From germline, CDR1 is SGHAT and CDR2 FQNNGV. The CDR3 nucleotides read TGTGCCAGCAGTTTCTCATTGGGGAACGAGCAGTACTTC. Translation gives CASSFSLGNEQYF.

The chain has TRBV4-3 and TRBJ2-1, with D perhaps given as TRBD1 or TRBD2 (5 bases each). V lost 0 bases and J lost 8, with 20 bases in between. The CDR3 runs 17 residues. In germline, CDR1 is LGHNA, CDR2 YSLEER. CDR3 DNA: TGCGCCAGCAGCCAAGACCCCACGGGACCCTCTACATATGAGCAGTTCTTC. It specifies CASSQDPTGPSTYEQFF.

CDR3: CASSYPNGLSYEQYF. The CDR3 DNA is TGTGCCAGCAGTTACCCAAACGGGCTCTCCTACGAGCAGTACTTC. The genes are TRBV6-5 and TRBJ2-7; D gene ambiguous. CDR3 length: 15 amino acids. Germline V CDR1 and CDR2: MNHEY, SVGAGI. The ends were cut back, 2 bases at V and 0 bases at J, with 11 bases in the middle.

The chain uses TRBV6-5 and TRBJ1-2; D is unclear. The CDR3 runs 13 residues. CDR1 is MNHEY, CDR2 SVGAGI, per germline. Between the trimmed V and J ends, which lost 0 bases and 4 bases, there was a span of 6 bases. The CDR3 bases are TGTGCCAGCAGTTACTCAGGGAGCTATGGCTACACCTTC. It translates to CASSYSGSYGYTF.

Points on this clonotype: Relative to the germline gene, one junction end is altered; a read error may explain this. V is TRBV12-3 or TRBV12-4 and J is TRBJ1-2, with D possibly TRBD1 on 6 matching bases. The CDR3 spans 13 residues. The CDR3 DNA follows: TGTGTCAGCAGCCTCGGCCACAGGGATAGCTACACCTTC. Translating it yields CVSSLGHRDSYTF.

The chain joins TRBV5-1 to TRBJ2-1, with TRBD2 identical over 8 bases. V trimming: 3 bases; J trimming: 7 bases; junction bases outside the gene matches: 12. The germline V gene has CDR1 SGHRS and CDR2 YFSETQ. CDR3 length equals 16 residues. The CDR3 loop reads CASSSSLAVKENEQFF. CDR3 in DNA: TGCGCCAGCAGCTCTTCACTAGCGGTGAAAGAGAATGAGCAGTTCTTC. The full variable domain, its missing parts supplied by reference TRBV5-1 and TRBJ2-1, is KAGVTQTPRYLIKTRGQQVTLSCSPISGHRSVSWYQQTPGQGLQFLFEYFSETQRNKGNFPGRFSGRQFSNSRSEMNVSTLELGDSALYLCASSSSLAVKENEQFFGPGTRLTVL.

The rearrangement uses TRBV11-3 and TRBJ2-1; D remains unclear. Germline assignment: CDR1 SGHNT and CDR2 YENEEA. This CDR3 has 15 residues. Deletions cut 5 bases from V and 4 bases from J, with 15 bases between. The DNA for the CDR3 is TGTGCCAGCAGCCCGACCCATAGGAATTACAATGAGCAGTTCTTC. Translating gives CASSPTHRNYNEQFF.

CDR3 sequence (DNA): TGTGCCTGGAGTGTGAGCGGGAGGGCAGATACGCAGTATTTT. The encoded protein is CAWSVSGRADTQYF. The V gene is TRBV30, the J gene TRBJ2-3; 10 bases align to TRBD2. The V gene's germline CDR1 is GTSNPN and CDR2 SVGIG (reference sequence). The trim removed 0 bases at V and 4 bases at J, leaving 1 base unmatched. There are 14 residues in the CDR3.

The chain couples TRBV7-9 to TRBJ1-1; D remains unclear. Per the germline V gene, CDR1 is SEHNR and CDR2 is FQNEAQ (reference sequence). Trimming removed 8 bases from V and 4 bases from J, with 14 bases in between. The CDR3 spans 13 residues. The CDR3 DNA sequence: TGTGCCAGCTCCCAGGTGGGGAGCACTGAAGCTTTCTTT. It specifies CASSQVGSTEAFF. The variable domain in full, with the rest retrieved from reference TRBV7-9 and TRBJ1-1, is DTGVSQNPRHKITKRGQNVTFRCDPISEHNRLYWYRQTLGQGPEFLTYFQNEAQLEKSRLLSDRFSAERPKGSFSTLEIQRTEQGDSAMYLCASSQVGSTEAFFGQGTRLTVV.

Only a few counts were recorded for this clonotype. CDR3 protein: CASSEWSGSPIKETQYF. The CDR3 nucleotides are TGTGCCAGCAGTGAATGGAGCGGGAGCCCGATAAAAGAGACCCAGTACTTC. The chain uses TRBV25-1 and TRBJ2-5, with 8 bases that match TRBD2. V lost 1 base to trimming and J lost 3 bases; unmatched junction nucleotides: 10. Germline CDR1 reads MGHDK; CDR2 reads SYGVNS. This CDR3 comprises 17 residues.

The table lists this clonotype with a few counts. The chain is built from TRBV27 and TRBJ2-3; no definite D call. The CDR3 is 16 amino acids. Trimming cost V 0 bases and J 2 bases, with 12 bases left between them. Germline V gene data show CDR1 as MNHEY and CDR2 as SMNVEV (reference sequence). In nucleotides, the CDR3 is TGTGCCAGCAGTTTATCGGGTGTACCGACCACAGATACGCAGTATTTT. It is translated as CASSLSGVPTTDTQYF.